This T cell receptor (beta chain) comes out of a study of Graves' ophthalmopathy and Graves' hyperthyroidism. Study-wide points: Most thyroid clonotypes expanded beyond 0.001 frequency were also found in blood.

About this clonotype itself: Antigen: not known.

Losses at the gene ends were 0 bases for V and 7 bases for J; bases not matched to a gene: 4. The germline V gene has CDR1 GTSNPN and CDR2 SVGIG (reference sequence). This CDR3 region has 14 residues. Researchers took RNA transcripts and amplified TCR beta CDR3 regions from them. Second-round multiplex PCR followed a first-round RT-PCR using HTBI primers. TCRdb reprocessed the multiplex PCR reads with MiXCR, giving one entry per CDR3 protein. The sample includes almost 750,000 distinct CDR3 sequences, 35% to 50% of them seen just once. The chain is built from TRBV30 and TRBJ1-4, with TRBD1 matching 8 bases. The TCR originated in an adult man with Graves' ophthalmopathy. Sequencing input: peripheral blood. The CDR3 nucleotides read TGTGCCTGGAGTGTCGGACAGGGAGGTGAAAAACTGTTTTTT. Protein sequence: CAWSVGQGGEKLFF.